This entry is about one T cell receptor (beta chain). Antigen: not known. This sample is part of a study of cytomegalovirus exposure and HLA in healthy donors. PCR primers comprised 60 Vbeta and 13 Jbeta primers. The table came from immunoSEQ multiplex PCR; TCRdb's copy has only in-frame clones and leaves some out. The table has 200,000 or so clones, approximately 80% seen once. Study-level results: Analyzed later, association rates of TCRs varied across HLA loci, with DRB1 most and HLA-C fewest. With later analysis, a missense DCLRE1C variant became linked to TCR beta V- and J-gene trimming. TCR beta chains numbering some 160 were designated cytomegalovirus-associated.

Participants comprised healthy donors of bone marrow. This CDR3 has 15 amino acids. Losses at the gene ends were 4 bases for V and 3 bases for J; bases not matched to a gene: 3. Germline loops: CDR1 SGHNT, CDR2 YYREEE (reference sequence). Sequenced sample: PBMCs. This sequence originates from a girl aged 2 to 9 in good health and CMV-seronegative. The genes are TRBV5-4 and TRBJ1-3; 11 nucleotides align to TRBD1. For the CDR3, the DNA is TGTGCCAGCAGCGCGGACAGGGGGCTTGGAAACACCATATATTTT. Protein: CASSADRGLGNTIYF.